The 3 T cell receptor beta chains presented below share a single source sample, sequenced in a study of CD8 T cells in Susac syndrome. cDNA came from 0.5 to 1 ug RNA primed by random hexamers. TCRdb recomputed calls from the immunoSEQ multiplex PCR reads with MiXCR, one row per CDR3 protein. The sample lists some 300,000 distinct CDR3 sequences; about 82% were seen once. The sequenced sample consisted of CD8+ T cells from PBMCs. These receptors came from a human donor with multiple sclerosis.

V and J are TRBV20-1 and TRBJ1-1; 7 nucleotides align to TRBD1. V gave up 1 base and J gave up 0 bases; unmatched junction bases: 8. Looked up from germline, CDR1 is DFQATT and CDR2 is SNEGSKA (reference sequence). This CDR3 comprises 16 residues. The CDR3 nucleotides are TGCAGTGCTAGAGGGCCTATCAGGGGGATGAACACTGAAGCTTTCTTT. It codes for CSARGPIRGMNTEAFF.

This clonotype occurred once. CDR3 sequence: CASSQGQRREGDNEQFF. The CDR3 nucleotides read TGCGCCAGCAGCCAAGGCCAAAGGCGGGAGGGGGACAATGAGCAGTTCTTC. The chain employs TRBV4-3 and TRBJ2-1; 9 bases are a match to TRBD2. Germline loops: CDR1 LGHNA, CDR2 YSLEER. This CDR3 is built from 17 residues. V shed 1 base, J shed 5 bases, and the junction held 9 bases outside the gene matches.

This chain connects TRBV11-2 to TRBJ1-5; TRBD1 is a possible D gene (5 bases). The CDR3 length is 14 residues. Between the trimmed V and J ends, which lost 5 bases and 2 bases, there was a span of 10 bases. Germline loops: CDR1 SGHAT, CDR2 FQNNGV. The CDR3 is CASSQGWGNQPQHF. For the CDR3, the DNA is TGTGCCAGCAGCCAGGGATGGGGCAATCAGCCCCAGCATTTT.